The TCR beta chain described here comes from a study of cytomegalovirus exposure and HLA in healthy donors. Study-level findings and limits: Indistinguishable V segments such as TRBV6-2 and TRBV6-3 were excluded. The investigators catalogued some 150 TCR beta chains as cytomegalovirus-associated. In an earlier analysis, about 90% or about 30%: the productive usage of most TCR beta V segments. Most TCR sequences showed up rarely, but some public TCRs showed up in many donors.

The CDR3 extends over 15 amino acids. The germline V gene has CDR1 SEHNR and CDR2 FQNEAQ (reference sequence). Trimming removed 6 bases from V and 0 bases from J; junction bases left unmatched: 5. It was with 60 Vbeta and 13 Jbeta primers that the PCR ran. Profiled with immunoSEQ multiplex PCR; TCRdb holds only in-frame clones, not every one. The table has roughly 150,000 clones, 70% to 85% seen once. For this clone: Its specificity is not known.

This sequence joins TRBV7-9 and TRBJ2-3; TRBD2 agrees at 8 bases. The sequence derives from a male donor in good health and CMV-seronegative. Sequencing was performed on PBMCs. The CDR3 reads CASRASGYSTDTQYF. The CDR3 region has the DNA TGTGCCAGCAGGGCTAGCGGGTATAGCACAGATACGCAGTATTTT. Variable domain in full (rest from reference TRBV7-9 and TRBJ2-3): DTGVSQNPRHKITKRGQNVTFRCDPISEHNRLYWYRQTLGQGPEFLTYFQNEAQLEKSRLLSDRFSAERPKGSFSTLEIQRTEQGDSAMYLCASRASGYSTDTQYFGPGTRLTVL.